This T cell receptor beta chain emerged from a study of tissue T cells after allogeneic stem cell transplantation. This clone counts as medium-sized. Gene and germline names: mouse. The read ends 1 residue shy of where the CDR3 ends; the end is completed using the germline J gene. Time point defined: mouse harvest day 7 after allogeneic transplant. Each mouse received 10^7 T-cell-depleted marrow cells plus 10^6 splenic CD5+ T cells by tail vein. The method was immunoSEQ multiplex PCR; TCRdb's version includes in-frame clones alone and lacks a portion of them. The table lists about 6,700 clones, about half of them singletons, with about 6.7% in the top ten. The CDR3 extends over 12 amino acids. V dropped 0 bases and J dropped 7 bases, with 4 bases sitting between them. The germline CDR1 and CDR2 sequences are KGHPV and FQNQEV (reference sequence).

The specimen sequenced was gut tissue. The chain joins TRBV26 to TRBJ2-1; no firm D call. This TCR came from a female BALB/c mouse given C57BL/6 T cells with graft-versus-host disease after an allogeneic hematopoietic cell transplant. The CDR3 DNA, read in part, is TGTGCCAGCAGTCTGTCGATGGCTGAGCAGTTC. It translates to CASSLSMAEQF. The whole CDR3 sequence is CASSLSMAEQFF.